Shown below are 22 T cell receptor beta chains from a single sample sequenced in a study of human T cells and chemical hapten exposure. TCRdb analysed the RACE reads with MiXCR anew, one entry per CDR3 protein. In the table there are about 15,000 distinct CDR3 sequences, about 17% of which are singletons. Regarding time point: patch test 1, 2 weeks after DPC sensitization. Treatment noted: therapeutic diphenylcyclopropenone sensitization with weekly scalp DPC. Sequences were derived from whole blood, sampled in connection with sensitization to the hapten diphenylcyclopropenone (DPC). The origin of the receptors is a woman in her 30s with alopecia areata. Some clones in this sample may be carry-over from other donors' samples.

This clonotype was detected ten times or more. This chain joins TRBV4-2 and TRBJ2-1; D unclear. The V gene's germline CDR1 is LGHNA and CDR2 YNFKEQ. The CDR3 loop spans 13 amino acids. Trimming removed 4 bases from V and 7 bases from J, with 11 bases in between. In DNA, the CDR3 is TGTGCCAGCAGCCCCCTCCTTGGGAATGAGCAGTTCTTC. Translated, it gives CASSPLLGNEQFF.

There are a few counts of this clonotype. The rearrangement uses TRBV5-6 and TRBJ2-3; TRBD2 is a possible D gene (5 bases). Trimming took 0 bases from V and 2 from J, leaving 7 bases between them. Germline CDR1 is SGHDT and CDR2 is YYEEEE. CDR3 length: 14 amino acids. CDR3 in DNA: TGTGCCAGCAGCTTGGTCGGGAACACAGATACGCAGTATTTT. Amino acid sequence: CASSLVGNTDTQYF.

In this sample, this clonotype turned up a few times. The chain has TRBV20-1 and TRBJ2-3, with a possible D match to TRBD2 (5 bases). This CDR3 spans 17 amino acids. V was cut by 0 bases and J by 3 bases, with 19 bases left in between. Germline CDR1 is DFQATT and CDR2 is SNEGSKA (reference sequence). The CDR3 coding sequence is TGCAGTGCTAGAGACTCGTACGGCCTAGCTCCGACAGATACGCAGTATTTT. It codes for CSARDSYGLAPTDTQYF.

This clonotype was seen repeatedly, ten times or more. The chain joins TRBV28 to TRBJ1-6; D is uncertain. V lost 5 bases to trimming and J lost 0 bases, with 11 bases between them. The CDR3 extends over 16 amino acids. Germline V gene data show CDR1 as MDHEN and CDR2 as SYDVKM. The CDR3 sequence is CASSNTLISYNSPLHF. CDR3 DNA sequence: TGTGCCAGCAGTAACACATTAATCTCCTATAATTCACCCCTCCACTTT.

This clonotype was picked up many times. The V and J genes are TRBV18 and TRBJ1-2, with 7 bases fitting TRBD1. The CDR3 runs to 14 residues. V gave up 2 bases and J gave up 5 bases; unmatched junction bases: 5. The V gene's germline CDR1 is KGHSH and CDR2 LQKENI. CDR3 nucleotides: TGTGCCAGCTCACCAAACAGGGGTAGTTATGGCTACACCTTC. It specifies CASSPNRGSYGYTF.

This clonotype was seen repeatedly, ten times or more. The genes are TRBV28 and TRBJ1-1; no firm D call. The CDR3 is made up of 11 amino acids. CDR1 is MDHEN, CDR2 SYDVKM, per germline. V was cut by 7 bases and J by 4 bases, with 7 bases left in between. CDR3 protein: CASNLGTEAFF. CDR3 DNA: TGTGCCAGCAATCTGGGCACTGAAGCTTTCTTT.

About this clonotype: A junction boundary mismatches the germline segment, possibly from a read error. The chain uses TRBV10-1 and TRBJ1-3; D gene uncertain. This CDR3 has 12 amino acids. Germline-derived CDR1 and CDR2 are WNHNN and SYGVQD (reference sequence). The CDR3 is CASSDKGNTINF. As DNA, the CDR3 is TGCGCCAGCAGTGATAAAGGAAACACCATAAATTTT.

This clonotype was seen at least ten times. The CDR3 region has the DNA TGTGCCAGCAGCTTATTGGGGCCCGGCACAGATACGCAGTATTTT. This encodes CASSLLGPGTDTQYF. The rearrangement links TRBV7-2 to TRBJ2-3, with D tentatively TRBD1 (5 bases). Germline CDR1 SGHTA, CDR2 FQGNSA. Trimming removed 2 bases at V and 1 base at J, with 10 bases between. The length of the CDR3 is 15 residues.

A few counts support this clonotype. The CDR3 is CASSFGRHPKETQYF. The CDR3 nucleotides are TGTGCCAGCAGCTTCGGACGCCACCCCAAAGAGACCCAGTACTTC. The V gene is TRBV11-2, the J gene TRBJ2-5, with D hard to call. Germline CDR1 is SGHAT and CDR2 is FQNNGV. V shed 3 bases and J shed 3 bases, with 14 bases lying between them. This CDR3 contains 15 residues.

By share, this clonotype counts as medium-sized (0.01 to 0.1%). The chain links TRBV5-5 to TRBJ2-1; D may match TRBD1 or TRBD2 (5 bases each). The germline CDR1 and CDR2 sequences are SGHKS and YYEKEE (reference sequence). The CDR3 has 17 amino acids. V lost 4 bases to trimming and J lost 0 bases, with 17 bases between them. This CDR3 reads CASSVGPDFNSYNEQFF. DNA for the CDR3: TGTGCCAGCAGCGTGGGACCCGACTTTAACTCCTACAATGAGCAGTTCTTC.

The chain carries TRBV7-2 and TRBJ1-5; D unresolved. CDR1 SGHTA and CDR2 FQGNSA come from the germline V gene. V was shortened by 1 base and J by 3 bases, with 4 bases between the two germline ends. The CDR3 is made up of 13 amino acids. The CDR3 region has the DNA TGTGCCAGCAGCTTAGGGACCAATCAGCCCCAGCATTTT. This encodes CASSLGTNQPQHF.

This clonotype is medium-sized. The chain combines TRBV20-1 with TRBJ2-7; 7 bases are shared with TRBD2. Germline V lookup: CDR1 DFQATT, CDR2 SNEGSKA (reference sequence). After removal of 2 bases from V and 3 bases from J, the junction contained 4 bases not matched to a gene. The CDR3 loop spans 13 amino acids. CDR3 nucleotides: TGCAGTGCTAGACAGGGAGGGATCTACGAGCAGTACTTC. This codes for CSARQGGIYEQYF.

This clonotype was detected many times. The rearrangement uses TRBV5-4 and TRBJ1-3; 8 nucleotides align to TRBD1. Trimming at V came to 6 bases and at J to 0 bases, leaving 8 bases not matched to a gene. Germline V gives CDR1 SGHNT, CDR2 YYREEE (reference sequence). CDR3 length: 16 amino acids. The CDR3 coding sequence is TGTGCCAGCACCCCAGGGGGCCCTAGCTCTGGAAACACCATATATTTT. Its translation: CASTPGGPSSGNTIYF.

This clonotype is medium-sized in the sample. J is TRBJ1-4 and V is TRBV5-6, with D possibly matching TRBD1 (5 bases). The CDR3 length is 15 residues. V dropped 2 bases and J dropped 10 bases, with 18 bases sitting between them. CDR1 and CDR2 from the germline V gene are SGHDT and YYEEEE. The CDR3 sequence: CASSFSGTSNGKLFF. The DNA of the CDR3 is TGTGCCAGCAGCTTCTCCGGGACTTCAAACGGAAAACTGTTTTTT.

This clonotype showed up many times. The V and J genes are TRBV12-2 and TRBJ1-6; the D segment call TRBD1 is taken from the table without a DNA check. TRBV12-2 is annotated as a pseudogene. The CDR3 spans 17 residues. The CDR3 loop is CASRHLAQQGGNSPLHF. CDR3 DNA sequence: TGTGCAAGTCGCCACCTCGCCCAACAGGGAGGTAATTCACCCCTCCACTTT.

In this sample, this clonotype turned up many times. This chain links TRBV29-1 with TRBJ1-1; unclear D gene. CDR1 is SQVTM and CDR2 is ANQGSEA in the germline V gene. V was trimmed by 1 base and J by 3 bases, leaving 12 bases between them. This CDR3 spans 14 amino acids. The CDR3: CSVEVGYGDTEAFF. CDR3 bases: TGCAGCGTTGAAGTGGGTTATGGGGACACTGAAGCTTTCTTT.

This clonotype was counted between two and nine times. The V call is TRBV9, the J call TRBJ1-3, with 9 positions matching TRBD1. Germline loops: CDR1 SGDLS, CDR2 YYNGEE. The CDR3 extends over 16 amino acids. Trimming at V came to 3 bases and at J to 4 bases, leaving 8 bases not matched to a gene. The DNA of the CDR3 is TGTGCCAGCAGCGCTCCCGGGACAGGGCAAGGAAACACCATATATTTT. It encodes CASSAPGTGQGNTIYF.

This clonotype was seen repeatedly, ten times or more. This chain joins TRBV6-2 or TRBV6-3 and TRBJ2-3; 10 bases align to TRBD2. The CDR3 extends over 16 amino acids. After removal of 6 bases from V and 6 bases from J, the junction contained 12 bases not matched to a gene. The germline V gene has CDR1 MNHEY and CDR2 SVGEGT. The CDR3 nucleotides are TGTGCCAGCAGATTTTCTAGCGGGGGCAAAGGGGATACGCAGTATTTT. This encodes CASRFSSGGKGDTQYF.

The sample holds many counts of this clonotype. The chain employs TRBV18 and TRBJ2-2, with D maybe TRBD2 (6 bases). The CDR3 extends over 18 amino acids. The germline V and J ends were trimmed by 2 bases and 5 bases, with 21 bases remaining between them. Germline lookup yields CDR1 KGHSH and CDR2 LQKENI. CDR3 in DNA: TGTGCCAGCTCACCAATTCCCCCTTCAGGGAGGCGGACCGGGGAGCTGTTTTTT. Residues: CASSPIPPSGRRTGELFF.

The rearrangement links TRBV25-1 to TRBJ2-4; no reliable D call. Germline CDR1 and CDR2: MGHDK and SYGVNS. This CDR3 contains 8 residues. DNA for the CDR3: TGTATTCCAGACATTCAGTACTTC. It encodes CIPDIQYF. The variable domain in full, with the rest retrieved from reference TRBV25-1 and TRBJ2-4, is EADIYQTPRYLVIGTGKKITLECSQTMGHDKMYWYQQDPGMELHLIHYSYGVNSTEKGDLSSESTVSRIRTEHFPLTLESARPSHTSQYLCIPDIQYFGAGTRLSVL.

This clonotype was counted at least ten times. The V gene is TRBV11-2, the J gene TRBJ2-2; no clear D. V was clipped by 0 bases and J by 2 bases, with 19 bases between them. The germline CDR1 and CDR2 sequences are SGHAT and FQNNGV. This CDR3 spans 19 amino acids. The CDR3 DNA follows: TGTGCCAGCAGCTTAGAAGGTTCCAGGAGAACTCCCAACACCGGGGAGCTGTTTTTT. This codes for CASSLEGSRRTPNTGELFF.

The chain employs TRBV7-9 and TRBJ1-1; D unclear. V lost 2 bases and J 2 bases, leaving 9 bases between the germline ends. CDR3 size: 14 residues. The germline gives CDR1 SEHNR, CDR2 FQNEAQ (reference sequence). CDR3 sequence: CASSLLMPNTEAFF. CDR3 in DNA: TGTGCCAGCAGCTTATTGATGCCCAACACTGAAGCTTTCTTT.